The 18 T cell receptor beta chains below all came from one sample that was sequenced in a study of T cell responses to AZD1222 COVID-19 vaccine. Method: immunoSEQ multiplex PCR; TCRdb's copy keeps in-frame clones and lacks some. The table records 150,000 to 200,000 clones, over 80% of them present only once. The specimen comprised peripheral blood, sampled on day 0 of MenACWY control vaccination. The origin of the receptors is an adult in good health.

The J gene is TRBJ1-2, the V gene TRBV29-1; D is possibly TRBD1 (5 bases). The germline CDR1 and CDR2 sequences are SQVTM and ANQGSEA. The length of the CDR3 is 13 residues. V was trimmed by 7 bases and J by 1 base, leaving 13 bases between them. Here the CDR3 DNA reads TGCAGCGCCGAGACAGCCGGTAACTATGGCTACACCTTC. It is translated as CSAETAGNYGYTF.

The chain recombines TRBV10-1 with TRBJ1-3, with D possibly being TRBD1 (6 bases). This CDR3 has 15 residues. With 2 bases removed from V and 0 bases from J, the gap between germline ends came to 8 bases. Per germline, CDR1 WNHNN and CDR2 SYGVQD (reference sequence). CDR3 sequence (DNA): TGCGCCAGCAGTGAGGGACAGCGCTCTGGAAACACCATATATTTT. Protein sequence: CASSEGQRSGNTIYF.

The sample holds one count of this clone. The chain recombines TRBV3-1 (or the pseudogene TRBV3-2) with TRBJ2-4; D gene ambiguous. This CDR3 contains 14 residues. CDR1 LGHDT and CDR2 YNNKEL come from the germline V gene (reference sequence). Trimming cost V 0 bases and J 8 bases, with 11 bases left between them. CDR3 coding DNA: TGTGCCAGCAGCCAAGATACGGCTAAACACATTCAGTACTTC. Encoded protein: CASSQDTAKHIQYF.

As for this clone: The germline gene is not matched at one end of the junction; a read error may be the cause. The chain recombines TRBV11-2 with TRBJ2-7; TRBD2 might be the D (5 bases). The CDR3 covers 13 residues. Germline CDR1 and CDR2: SGHAT and FQNNGV. The CDR3: CASTLGRTYEQYF. CDR3 DNA: TGTGCCAGCACCTTAGGAAGGACTTACGAGCAGTACTTC.

V gene TRBV3-1 (or the pseudogene TRBV3-2) combines with J gene TRBJ2-2; D may match TRBD1 or TRBD2 (5 bases each). V dropped 6 bases and J dropped 5 bases, with 10 bases sitting between them. Germline CDR1 reads LGHDT; CDR2 reads YNNKEL (reference sequence). The CDR3 consists of 13 residues. CDR3 amino acids: CASSGGLTGELFF. CDR3 bases: TGTGCCAGCAGTGGGGGTTTGACCGGGGAGCTGTTTTTT.

The chain joins TRBV7-3 to TRBJ2-3; perhaps D is TRBD1 or TRBD2 (5 bases each). This CDR3 is built from 13 residues. V lost 6 bases and J lost 4, with 11 bases in between. Germline V gene lookup returns CDR1 SGHTA and CDR2 FQGTGA. In DNA, the CDR3 is TGTGCCAGCAGTCCCATGGGGGCAGATACGCAGTATTTT. Encoded protein: CASSPMGADTQYF.

J is TRBJ2-3 and V is TRBV29-1; maybe TRBD2 (6 bases). The length of the CDR3 is 14 residues. The germline V gene has CDR1 SQVTM and CDR2 ANQGSEA. V lost 5 bases and J lost 2, with 14 bases in between. CDR3 sequence: CSVKVGGATDTQYF. Written as DNA, the CDR3 is TGCAGCGTTAAAGTGGGAGGCGCCACAGATACGCAGTATTTT.

This sequence joins TRBV12-3 or TRBV12-4 and TRBJ1-1, with D perhaps matching TRBD1 (6 bases). V was trimmed by 8 bases and J by 4 bases, leaving 14 bases between them. The CDR3 totals 13 residues. CDR3 nucleotide sequence: TGTGCCAGCGGCAGGGGCGTCGGCACTGAAGCTTTCTTT. Residues: CASGRGVGTEAFF.

This chain links TRBV2 with TRBJ2-1, with D uncertain. Germline loops: CDR1 SNHLY, CDR2 FYNNEI. Trimming took off 6 bases at V and 7 bases at J, with 16 bases between the two ends. The CDR3 runs 14 residues. The CDR3: CASRDQFVDNEQFF. CDR3 coding DNA: TGTGCCAGCAGGGACCAGTTTGTTGATAATGAGCAGTTCTTC.

In its sample, this clone was seen once. The chain joins TRBV19 to TRBJ2-3, with D maybe TRBD1 (5 bases). Germline values: CDR1 LNHDA, CDR2 SQIVND (reference sequence). CDR3 length: 13 residues. The CDR3 region is CATKGQGTDTQYF. As DNA, the CDR3 is TGTGCTACCAAGGGGCAGGGTACAGATACGCAGTATTTT.

The genes are TRBV19 and TRBJ2-3; perhaps D is TRBD1 or TRBD2 (5 bases each). CDR3 length equals 15 residues. With 4 bases removed from V and 6 bases from J, the gap between germline ends came to 17 bases. Looked up from germline, CDR1 is LNHDA and CDR2 is SQIVND (reference sequence). CDR3 nucleotide sequence: TGTGCCAGTAGTACCTCCCGGGGCCCGGGGGATACGCAGTATTTT. The encoded protein is CASSTSRGPGDTQYF.

CDR3 loop: CASSPNTGPWHNEQFF. DNA of the CDR3: TGTGCCAGCTCACCAAACACAGGGCCCTGGCACAATGAGCAGTTCTTC. The chain employs TRBV18 and TRBJ2-1, with a weak D call TRBD1 (6 bases). The length of the CDR3 is 16 residues. CDR1 and CDR2 (germline): KGHSH, LQKENI. Trimming stripped 2 bases from V and 5 bases from J, with 16 bases between.

The V gene is TRBV27, the J gene TRBJ2-1, with a possible D match to TRBD1 (5 bases). The V end lost 3 bases, the J end lost 5 bases, and 8 bases lay between the germline ends. The CDR3 is 13 residues long. CDR1 and CDR2 (germline): MNHEY, SMNVEV (reference sequence). CDR3 loop: CASSLGRDNEQFF. In nucleotides, the CDR3 is TGTGCCAGCAGTTTGGGCAGGGACAATGAGCAGTTCTTC.

The chain couples TRBV12-3 or TRBV12-4 to TRBJ2-7; 7 bases are a match to TRBD1. V was clipped by 5 bases and J by 7 bases; unmatched bases: 8. The CDR3 is 13 residues long. Here the CDR3 reads CASSRQGPGEQYF. The CDR3 DNA is TGTGCCAGCAGTCGACAGGGACCCGGGGAGCAGTACTTC.

The rearrangement uses TRBV10-3 and TRBJ1-1; D may be TRBD1 (5 bases). V lost 3 bases and J 5 bases, leaving 10 bases between the germline ends. The CDR3 contains 13 residues. Germline CDR1 and CDR2: ENHRY and SYGVKD. The CDR3 region has the DNA TGTGCCATCAGTGACAGGGAGGGGACTGAAGCTTTCTTT. Translating it yields CAISDREGTEAFF.

The chain employs TRBV9 and TRBJ1-1; D is undetermined. CDR3 length equals 15 residues. CDR1 is SGDLS and CDR2 is YYNGEE in the germline V gene. V lost 0 bases and J lost 0, with 9 bases in between. The CDR3 protein is CASSVGNSMNTEAFF. CDR3 DNA: TGTGCCAGCAGCGTAGGCAACAGTATGAACACTGAAGCTTTCTTT. Supplemented by reference TRBV9 and TRBJ1-1, the full variable domain reads DSGVTQTPKHLITATGQRVTLRCSPRSGDLSVYWYQQSLDQGLQFLIQYYNGEERAKGNILERFSAQQFPDLHSELNLSSLELGDSALYFCASSVGNSMNTEAFFGQGTRLTVV.

The V gene is TRBV7-9, the J gene TRBJ2-5; 9 bases are shared with TRBD1. Trimming took 5 bases from V and 4 from J; bases not matched to a gene: 8. Germline CDR1 SEHNR, CDR2 FQNEAQ (reference sequence). The CDR3 is made up of 15 amino acids. CDR3 nucleotide sequence: TGTGCCAGCAGCCCAAGGGACAGGGCGGCAGAGACCCAGTACTTC. Translated: CASSPRDRAAETQYF.

This clone was seen once. In nucleotides, the CDR3 is TGTGCCAGCTCCGGGGCTGGCCTCCGCGTCGGGGAGCTGTTTTTT. As protein: CASSGAGLRVGELFF. This sequence joins TRBV6-5 and TRBJ2-2; D is tentatively TRBD1 or TRBD2 (5 bases each). Between the trimmed V and J ends, which lost 8 bases and 7 bases, there was a span of 20 bases. The germline CDR1 and CDR2 sequences are MNHEY and SVGAGI. The CDR3 runs to 15 residues.